This T cell receptor (beta chain) emerged from a study of T cell responses to AZD1222 COVID-19 vaccine. Repertoires were generated with immunoSEQ multiplex PCR, while TCRdb's copy carries only in-frame clones and drops some. This sample has 130,000 to 150,000 clones, with around 93% found just once. V was pared by 6 bases and J by 4 bases, with 6 bases of the junction left unmatched. The CDR3 has 14 amino acids. Germline lookup yields CDR1 SQVTM and CDR2 ANQGSEA. The source material was peripheral blood, sampled on day 0 of AZD1222 vaccination. This chain links TRBV29-1 with TRBJ2-1; 10 bases map to TRBD2. The receptor's source is an adult in good health. CDR3 sequence reads: CSVGGLAAYNEQFF. The CDR3 DNA sequence: TGCAGCGTGGGCGGACTAGCGGCGTACAATGAGCAGTTCTTC.